Listed here is a single T cell receptor beta chain. The specificity of this receptor is unknown. Base qualities are not provided; no much larger clone lies one nucleotide away. The CDR3 runs 17 residues from the cysteine to the phenylalanine. Only CDR3 DNA is held: 51 bases, read in frame from base 1. V has 0 bases trimmed and J has 4 bases trimmed; junction bases matching no gene number 9. The germline V gene (reference sequence) supplies CDR1 LGHDT and CDR2 YNNKEL. Participants in the prospective study were enrolled through a virtual design, were aged about 18 to 100 years, and lived in roughly 26 United States geographic areas. Cohort assignment in the prospective study relied on participant-reported clinical history from a screening survey and a study questionnaire. Exposed participants had been in contact, within 2 weeks of entering the study, with a person who had a PCR-confirmed or clinician-diagnosed case of COVID-19. Mobile phlebotomists in the prospective study collected whole blood, serum and a nasopharyngeal or oropharyngeal swab from every participant. Over a roughly two-month period, participants in the prospective study had the option of providing additional blood draws and questionnaires. Prospective study blood samples were shipped either frozen or at room temperature before DNA extraction.

This specimen belongs to a study of blood T cell repertoires in COVID-19 (dated by TCRdb to about 2020). Regarding the research as a whole: The collaborator samples originated in the United States, Italy and Spain and spanned the acute and convalescent phases of COVID-19. The material from the prospective study consisted of cDNA or gDNA derived from T cells, B-cell-depleted T cells, or PBMCs. Subjects who had been exposed to COVID-19, were actively infected with it, or had recovered from it provided the deeply sampled blood TCRbeta repertoires that made up the dataset. The repertoires were released in a freely available public database meant as a resource for research on the immune response to SARS-CoV-2. The samples were drawn from the first 160 participants of the ongoing ImmuneRACE study and from some 1,300 subjects provided by 6 global collaborators. Sample metadata almost always included a de-identified subject ID, COVID-19 status, age in years and sex. Where HLA class I and class II types were available, the types were taken from metadata supplied by the sample provider, not from assay-based typing.

Overall study outcomes, separate from this receptor: The quantity of clinical and demographic metadata differed by source and by participant and was supplied without curation.

TCRbeta CDR3 regions were amplified from genomic DNA by means of the immunoSEQ Assay, a bias-controlled multiplex PCR. Turning to the authors' computational methods: Within the assay, amplification of reference gene primers was used to estimate how many nucleated cells each sample contained. To quantify the absolute abundance of each unique TCRbeta CDR3 rearrangement, sequence reads were collapsed and filtered. Productive Simpson clonality was computed per sample as the square root of Simpson's diversity index over productive rearrangements. This is the immuneACCESS table as TCRdb keeps it, with only in-frame sequences that have V and J called. A part of the clones is gone; compared with another copy, unresolved V genes explain less than half, and the rest is unexplained. Clone size and the V and J calls come from that table; the DNA yielded D and trimming. Present in this sample are approximately 200,000 clones, approximately 89% of which were seen just once. Over 3.5% of the sample lies in the top ten.

The origin of this receptor is a woman between 25 and 40 years old who had been exposed to COVID-19. The V gene is TRBV3-1 (or the pseudogene TRBV3-2) and the J gene is TRBJ2-1; 7 middle bases align to TRBD2. Sample: PBMCs or T cells enriched from blood (not recorded which). The nucleotide sequence reads as follows: TGTGCCAGCAGCCAAGATGGGAGCGGGGCGATTTACAATGAGCAGTTCTTC. Its translation reads: CASSQDGSGAIYNEQFF.